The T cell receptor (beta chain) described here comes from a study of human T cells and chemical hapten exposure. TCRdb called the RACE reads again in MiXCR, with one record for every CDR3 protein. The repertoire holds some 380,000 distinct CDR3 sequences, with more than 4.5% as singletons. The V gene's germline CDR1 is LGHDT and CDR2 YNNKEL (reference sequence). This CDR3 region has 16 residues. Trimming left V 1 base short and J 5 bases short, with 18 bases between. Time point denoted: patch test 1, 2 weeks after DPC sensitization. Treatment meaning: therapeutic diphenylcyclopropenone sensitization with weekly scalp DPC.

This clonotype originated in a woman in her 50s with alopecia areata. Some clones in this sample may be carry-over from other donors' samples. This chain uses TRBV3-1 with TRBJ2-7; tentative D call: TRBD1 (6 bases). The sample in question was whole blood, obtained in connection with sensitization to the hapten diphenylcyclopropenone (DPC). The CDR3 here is CASSQALIDRGNEQYF. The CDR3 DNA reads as TGTGCCAGCAGCCAAGCCCTTATCGATAGGGGGAACGAGCAGTACTTC.